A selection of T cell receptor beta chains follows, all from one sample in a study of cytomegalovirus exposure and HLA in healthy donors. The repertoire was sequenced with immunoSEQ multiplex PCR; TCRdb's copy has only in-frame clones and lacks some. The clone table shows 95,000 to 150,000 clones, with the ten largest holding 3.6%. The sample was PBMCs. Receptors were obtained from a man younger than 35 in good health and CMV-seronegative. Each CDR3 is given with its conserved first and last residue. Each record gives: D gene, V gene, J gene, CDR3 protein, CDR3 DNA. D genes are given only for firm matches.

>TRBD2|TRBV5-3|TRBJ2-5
CARSRTSGGETQYF
TGTGCCAGAAGTCGGACTAGCGGGGGAGAGACCCAGTACTTC
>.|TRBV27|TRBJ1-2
CASSSPSGRSTSGYYGYTF
TGTGCCAGCAGTTCACCCTCGGGCAGATCCACCAGCGGCTACTATGGCTACACCTTC
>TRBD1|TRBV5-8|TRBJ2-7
CASSPDRGPPRTYEQYF
TGTGCCAGCAGTCCTGACAGGGGGCCGCCCAGGACCTACGAGCAGTACTTC
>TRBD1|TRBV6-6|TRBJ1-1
CASSYPGQADTEAFF
TGTGCCAGCAGTTACCCAGGACAGGCGGACACTGAAGCTTTCTTT
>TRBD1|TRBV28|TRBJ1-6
CASSLAGQGNSPLHF
TGTGCCAGCAGCTTAGCGGGACAGGGTAATTCACCCCTCCACTTT
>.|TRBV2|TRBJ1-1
CASNEGGAIMNTEAFF
TGTGCCAGCAACGAGGGGGGGGCCATTATGAACACTGAAGCTTTCTTT
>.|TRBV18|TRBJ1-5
CASSPLQDSNQPQHF
TGTGCCAGCTCACCCCTACAGGATAGCAATCAGCCCCAGCATTTT
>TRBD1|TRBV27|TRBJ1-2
CASRPSPGGRTLYGYTF
TGTGCCAGCAGACCCTCGCCAGGGGGCCGAACCCTCTATGGCTACACCTTC
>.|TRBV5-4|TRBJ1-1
CASSLGAGLLNTEAFF
TGTGCCAGCAGCTTGGGGGCTGGACTCCTTAACACTGAAGCTTTCTTT
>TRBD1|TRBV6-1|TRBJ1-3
CASIKGQGSGNTIYF
TGTGCCAGCATCAAGGGACAGGGGTCTGGAAACACCATATATTTT
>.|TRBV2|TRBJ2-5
CASGALWQTQYF
TGTGCCAGCGGGGCCCTCTGGCAGACCCAGTACTTC
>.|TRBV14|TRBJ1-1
CASNPVGGNTEAFF
TGTGCCAGCAATCCCGTCGGGGGAAACACTGAAGCTTTCTTT
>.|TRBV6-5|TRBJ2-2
CASSYSGAVGGELFF
TGTGCCAGCAGTTACTCGGGGGCAGTTGGCGGGGAGCTGTTTTTT
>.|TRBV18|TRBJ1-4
CASSPYTATESNEKLFF
TGTGCCAGCTCACCTTATACCGCGACAGAATCTAATGAAAAACTGTTTTTT
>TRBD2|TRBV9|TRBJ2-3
CASSSGLSGGLTDTQYF
TGTGCCAGCAGCTCCGGGCTGAGCGGGGGGCTCACAGATACGCAGTATTTT
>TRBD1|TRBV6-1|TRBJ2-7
CASSLPGTGGYEQYF
TGTGCCAGCAGTTTACCCGGGACAGGGGGGTACGAGCAGTACTTC
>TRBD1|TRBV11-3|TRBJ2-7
CASSSTRDRGREQYF
TGTGCCAGCAGCTCCACCCGGGACAGGGGTAGGGAGCAGTACTTC
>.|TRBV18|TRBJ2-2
CASSPQGGLGELFF
TGTGCCAGCTCTCCACAAGGCGGTCTGGGGGAGCTGTTTTTT
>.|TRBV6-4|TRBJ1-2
CASSDGGRYGYTF
TGTGCCAGCAGTGACGGAGGGCGTTATGGCTACACCTTC
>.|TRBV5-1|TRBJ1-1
CASSLGRAHTEAFF
TGCGCCAGCAGCTTGGGCAGGGCCCACACTGAAGCTTTCTTT
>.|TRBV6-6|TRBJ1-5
CASTLGGVVDQPQHF
TGTGCCAGCACTCTCGGGGGGGTAGTAGATCAGCCCCAGCATTTT
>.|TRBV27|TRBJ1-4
CASSSMGGATNEKLFF
TGTGCCAGCAGTTCTATGGGGGGGGCAACTAATGAAAAACTGTTTTTT
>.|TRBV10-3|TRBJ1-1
CAIGDTKCSEAFF
TGTGCCATTGGGGACACCAAATGCAGTGAGGCTTTCTTT
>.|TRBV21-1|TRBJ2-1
CASSKFTSGRVDEQFF
TGTGCCAGCAGCAAATTCACTAGCGGGAGAGTCGATGAGCAGTTCTTC
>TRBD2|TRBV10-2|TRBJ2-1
CASSDEAGGRNEQFF
TGCGCCAGCAGTGACGAAGCGGGGGGGCGCAATGAGCAGTTCTTC
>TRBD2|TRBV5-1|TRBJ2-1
CASSLAGEGEQFF
TGCGCCAGCAGCCTAGCGGGAGAGGGTGAGCAGTTCTTC